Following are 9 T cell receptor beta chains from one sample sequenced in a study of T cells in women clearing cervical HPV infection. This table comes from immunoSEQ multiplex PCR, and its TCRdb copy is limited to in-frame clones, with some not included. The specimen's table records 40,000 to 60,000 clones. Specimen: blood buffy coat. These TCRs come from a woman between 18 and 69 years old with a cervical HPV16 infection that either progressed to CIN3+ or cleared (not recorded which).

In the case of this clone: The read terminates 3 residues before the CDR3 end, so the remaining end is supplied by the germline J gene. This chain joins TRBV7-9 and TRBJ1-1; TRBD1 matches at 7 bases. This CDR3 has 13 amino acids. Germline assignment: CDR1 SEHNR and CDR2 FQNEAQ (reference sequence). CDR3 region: CASSLPGQQGAFF. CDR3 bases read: TGTGCCAGCAGCTTACCGGGACAGCAGGGA. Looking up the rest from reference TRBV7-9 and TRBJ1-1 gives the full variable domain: DTGVSQNPRHKITKRGQNVTFRCDPISEHNRLYWYRQTLGQGPEFLTYFQNEAQLEKSRLLSDRFSAERPKGSFSTLEIQRTEQGDSAMYLCASSLPGQQGAFFGQGTRLTVV.

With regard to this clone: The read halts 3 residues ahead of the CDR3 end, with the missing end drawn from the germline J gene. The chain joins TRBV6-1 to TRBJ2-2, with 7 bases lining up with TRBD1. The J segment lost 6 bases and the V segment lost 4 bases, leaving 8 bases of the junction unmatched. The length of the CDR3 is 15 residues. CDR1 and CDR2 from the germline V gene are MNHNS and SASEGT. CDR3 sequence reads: CASSAIGTVPGELFF. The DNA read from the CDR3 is TGTGCCAGCAGTGCAATAGGGACAGTCCCCGGGGAG.

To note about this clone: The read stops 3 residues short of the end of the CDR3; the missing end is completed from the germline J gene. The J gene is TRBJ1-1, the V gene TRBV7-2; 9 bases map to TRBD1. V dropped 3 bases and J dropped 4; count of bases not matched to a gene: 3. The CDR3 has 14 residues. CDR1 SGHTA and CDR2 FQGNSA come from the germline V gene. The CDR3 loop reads CASSFRDRATEAFF. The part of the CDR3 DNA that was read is TGTGCCAGCAGCTTCCGGGACAGGGCCACTGAA.

CDR3 in amino acids: CASSAQGGTSGDEQYF. CDR3 bases read: TGTGCCAGTAGTGCCCAGGGGGGGACTAGCGGGGACGAG. This chain links TRBV19 with TRBJ2-7; the match to TRBD2 covers 13 bases. The read ends 3 residues before the CDR3 terminus; that terminus is restored from the germline J gene. J was trimmed by 5 bases and V by 5 bases; bases with no gene match: 9. The CDR3 runs 16 residues. From germline, CDR1 is LNHDA and CDR2 SQIVND (reference sequence).

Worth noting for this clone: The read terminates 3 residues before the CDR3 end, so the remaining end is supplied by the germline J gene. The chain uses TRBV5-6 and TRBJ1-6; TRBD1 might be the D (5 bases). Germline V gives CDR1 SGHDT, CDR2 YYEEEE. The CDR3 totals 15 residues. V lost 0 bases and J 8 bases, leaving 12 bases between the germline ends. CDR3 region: CASSLEGRGDSPLHF. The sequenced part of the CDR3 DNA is TGTGCCAGCAGCTTGGAAGGACGAGGGGATTCACCC.

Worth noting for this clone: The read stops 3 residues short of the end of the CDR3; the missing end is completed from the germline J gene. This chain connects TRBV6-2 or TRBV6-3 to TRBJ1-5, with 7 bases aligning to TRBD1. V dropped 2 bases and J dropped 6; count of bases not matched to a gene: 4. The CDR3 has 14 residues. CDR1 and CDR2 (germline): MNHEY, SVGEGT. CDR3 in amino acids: CASSYGAGGQPQHF. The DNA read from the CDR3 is TGTGCCAGCAGTTACGGGGCAGGGGGTCAGCCC.

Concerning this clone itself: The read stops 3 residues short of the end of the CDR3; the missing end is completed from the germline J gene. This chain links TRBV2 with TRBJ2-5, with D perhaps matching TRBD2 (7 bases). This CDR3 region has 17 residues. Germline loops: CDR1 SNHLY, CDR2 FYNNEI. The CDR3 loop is CASRPINRGASTDTQYF. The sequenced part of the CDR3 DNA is TGTGCCAGCAGACCCATCAACCGGGGGGCCAGCACAGATACC.

The CDR3 sequence is CSVTGVSTDTQYF. Incomplete CDR3 DNA: TGCAGTGTAACGGGGGTTAGCACAGATACG. This sequence joins TRBV20-1 and TRBJ2-3, with D possibly TRBD2 on 6 matching bases. The observed sequence ends 3 residues before the CDR3 terminus, with the missing tail filled in from the germline J gene. The CDR3 is made up of 13 amino acids. V shed 7 bases and J shed 0 bases, with 11 bases lying between them. Per the germline V gene, CDR1 is DFQATT and CDR2 is SNEGSKA (reference sequence).

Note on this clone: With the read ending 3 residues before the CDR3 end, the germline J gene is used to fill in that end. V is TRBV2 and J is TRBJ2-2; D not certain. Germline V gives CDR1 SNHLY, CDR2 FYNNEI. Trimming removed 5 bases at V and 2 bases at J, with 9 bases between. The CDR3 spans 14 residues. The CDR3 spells CASSSYSNTGELFF. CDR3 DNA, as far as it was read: TGTGCCAGCAGTTCGTACAGTAACACCGGGGAG. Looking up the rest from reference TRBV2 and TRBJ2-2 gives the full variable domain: EPEVTQTPSHQVTQMGQEVILRCVPISNHLYFYWYRQILGQKVEFLVSFYNNEISEKSEIFDDQFSVERPDGSNFTLKIRSTKLEDSAMYFCASSSYSNTGELFFGEGSRLTVL.